This T cell receptor beta chain was sequenced in a study of regulatory T cells in long-lasting Graves disease. Time point here: newly diagnosed GD, antithyroid drugs for less than 3 months. From PBMCs, RNA was extracted and then used to make the TCR library. In germline, CDR1 is SQVTM, CDR2 ANQGSEA. V trimming: 5 bases; J trimming: 3 bases; junction bases outside the gene matches: 8. The CDR3 is 15 amino acids. In building TCR beta libraries, iRepertoire HTBI primers were used together with Arm-PCR of CDR3 regions. TCRdb re-called the multiplex PCR reads through MiXCR, storing one row per CDR3 protein. The table lists 380,000 or so distinct CDR3 sequences, 15% to 20% of them singletons. These data were also filed under a second study, of T cells in Graves' hyperthyroidism and ophthalmopathy.

This TCR derives from a woman aged 18-29 years with Graves disease. This sample comprised peripheral blood mononuclear cells (PBMCs), obtained at new diagnosis, from a patient treated with antithyroid drugs. V usage is TRBV29-1 and J usage is TRBJ2-3; TRBD2 agrees at 10 bases. This CDR3 is CSVSGLARVTDTQYF. For the CDR3, the DNA is TGCAGCGTTTCGGGACTAGCGAGAGTAACAGATACGCAGTATTTT.